Each of the 24 T cell receptor beta chains below was sequenced from the same sample in a study of blood T cell repertoires in COVID-19. This table comes from immunoSEQ multiplex PCR, and its TCRdb copy is limited to in-frame clones, with some not included. Of under 95,000 clones listed, around 85% are singletons. The sequenced sample consisted of peripheral blood. The receptors shown here come from a man in his 70s with acute or convalescent COVID-19.

This chain links TRBV10-3 with TRBJ2-2; 11 bases fit TRBD1. V trimming: 8 bases; J trimming: 3 bases; junction bases outside the gene matches: 14. Germline CDR1 is ENHRY and CDR2 is SYGVKD. The CDR3 covers 18 residues. CDR3 DNA sequence: TGTGCCATCGGTTCCGGGGGACAGGGGGGAATTTACACCGGGGAGCTGTTTTTT. As protein: CAIGSGGQGGIYTGELFF.

The genes are TRBV6-5 and TRBJ2-3; D possibly corresponds to TRBD1 (6 bases). Trimming removed 10 bases from V and 5 bases from J, with 22 bases in between. The CDR3 contains 15 residues. From germline, CDR1 is MNHEY and CDR2 SVGAGI. The DNA for the CDR3 is TGTGCCACCAGACGAGGGAACAGGGCGATAGATACGCAGTATTTT. Its translation is CATRRGNRAIDTQYF.

This clone was picked up a small number of times. The rearrangement links TRBV18 to TRBJ1-6; 7 bases align to TRBD1. Germline-derived CDR1 and CDR2 are KGHSH and LQKENI. Trimming cost V 2 bases and J 7 bases; bases outside gene matches: 5. The CDR3 is 15 amino acids. CDR3 sequence reads: CASSPKGAVNSPLHF. The CDR3 DNA follows: TGTGCCAGCTCACCAAAGGGGGCGGTGAATTCACCCCTCCACTTT.

The chain combines TRBV6-5 with TRBJ2-7, with 8 positions matching TRBD1. Germline-derived CDR1 and CDR2 are MNHEY and SVGAGI. This CDR3 is 14 amino acids long. V lost 8 bases to trimming and J lost 1 base; unmatched junction nucleotides: 7. The CDR3 nucleotides are TGTGCCAGCGTAGGACAGGGACGTTCCTACGAGCAGTACTTC. It encodes CASVGQGRSYEQYF.

J is TRBJ2-1 and V is TRBV6-2 or TRBV6-3, with D tentatively TRBD2 (6 bases). The CDR3 loop spans 14 amino acids. Germline CDR1 is MNHEY and CDR2 is SVGEGT. V dropped 2 bases and J dropped 6 bases, with 11 bases sitting between them. The CDR3 spells CASSYTAGRNEQFF. The DNA of the CDR3 is TGTGCCAGCAGTTACACCGCGGGGCGCAATGAGCAGTTCTTC.

The V call is TRBV3-1 (or the pseudogene TRBV3-2), the J call TRBJ2-3; D remains ambiguous. Deletions cut 0 bases from V and 2 bases from J, with 9 bases between. The CDR3 loop spans 15 amino acids. Germline V gene lookup returns CDR1 LGHDT and CDR2 YNNKEL (reference sequence). The CDR3 DNA reads TGTGCCAGCAGCCAAGACAGGTTACCCACAGATACGCAGTATTTT. This encodes CASSQDRLPTDTQYF.

This sequence joins TRBV7-9 and TRBJ1-4; D ambiguous. This CDR3 has 15 residues. Trimming removed 0 bases from V and 4 bases from J, with 9 bases in between. Germline V lookup: CDR1 SEHNR, CDR2 FQNEAQ (reference sequence). This CDR3 is CASSLALTFNEKLFF. The CDR3 DNA sequence: TGTGCCAGCAGCTTAGCTCTAACTTTTAATGAAAAACTGTTTTTT.

The J gene is TRBJ1-2, the V gene TRBV19, with 7 positions matching TRBD1. The CDR3 is 15 residues long. CDR1 and CDR2 (germline): LNHDA, SQIVND (reference sequence). With V trimmed by 4 bases and J by 4 bases, 9 bases remained unmatched. The CDR3 region has the DNA TGTGCCAGTAGTACAACCGGGACAGCGATCTATGGCTACACCTTC. Its protein is CASSTTGTAIYGYTF. Based on the CDR3 plus reference TRBV19 and TRBJ1-2, the full variable domain is DGGITQSPKYLFRKEGQNVTLSCEQNLNHDAMYWYRQDPGQGLRLIYYSQIVNDFQKGDIAEGYSVSREKKESFPLTVTSAQKNPTAFYLCASSTTGTAIYGYTFGSGTRLTVV.

The chain joins TRBV3-1 (or the pseudogene TRBV3-2) to TRBJ1-3, with D unresolved. V lost 4 bases and J 9 bases, leaving 10 bases between the germline ends. The CDR3 contains 12 residues. Germline V gene lookup returns CDR1 LGHDT and CDR2 YNNKEL (reference sequence). CDR3 DNA sequence: TGTGCCAGCAGCCTAGAGGGAGCCACCATATATTTT. Its translation: CASSLEGATIYF.

This chain connects TRBV9 to TRBJ2-3; 13 bases match TRBD2. This CDR3 has 15 residues. The germline CDR1 and CDR2 sequences are SGDLS and YYNGEE. Trimming cost V 5 bases and J 1 base; bases outside gene matches: 1. This CDR3 is CASSTSGGGTDTQYF. CDR3 coding DNA: TGTGCCAGCAGTACTAGCGGGGGGGGCACAGATACGCAGTATTTT.

V usage is TRBV11-2 and J usage is TRBJ2-2, with D perhaps TRBD2 (5 bases). The CDR3 contains 16 residues. V lost 7 bases, J lost 6 bases, and 21 bases lay in between. Germline CDR1 and CDR2: SGHAT and FQNNGV. The CDR3 DNA reads as TGTGCCAGCACCCCTTCGGTGAGGGTTGCGGCCGGGGAGCTGTTTTTT. Translating gives CASTPSVRVAAGELFF.

The genes are TRBV28 and TRBJ1-2; 7 bases are shared with TRBD1. Trimming at V came to 2 bases and at J to 4 bases, leaving 7 bases not matched to a gene. This CDR3 is built from 15 residues. Per germline, CDR1 MDHEN and CDR2 SYDVKM. CDR3 sequence: CASSLGTQGTYGYTF. CDR3 DNA sequence: TGTGCCAGCAGTTTAGGAACACAGGGGACCTATGGCTACACCTTC.

DNA for the CDR3: TGTGCCAGCAGCCACGCCAGGTATCGATACGAGCAGTACTTC. It codes for CASSHARYRYEQYF. The chain uses TRBV14 and TRBJ2-7, with D uncertain. CDR1 is SGHDN and CDR2 is FVKESK in the germline V gene. CDR3 size: 14 residues. Trimming left V 3 bases short and J 4 bases short, with 13 bases between.

V and J are TRBV19 and TRBJ2-2, with D perhaps matching TRBD1 (7 bases). From germline, CDR1 is LNHDA and CDR2 SQIVND (reference sequence). Trimming left V 5 bases short and J 1 base short, with 11 bases between. This CDR3 has 15 amino acids. CDR3 coding DNA: TGTGCCAGTAGTGTCCAGGGGGGGAACACCGGGGAGCTGTTTTTT. It yields the protein CASSVQGGNTGELFF. Filled out from reference TRBV19 and TRBJ2-2, the complete variable domain reads DGGITQSPKYLFRKEGQNVTLSCEQNLNHDAMYWYRQDPGQGLRLIYYSQIVNDFQKGDIAEGYSVSREKKESFPLTVTSAQKNPTAFYLCASSVQGGNTGELFFGEGSRLTVL.

This clone occurred a few times. The chain combines TRBV7-2 with TRBJ1-2, with 7 bases aligning to TRBD1. Germline CDR1 SGHTA, CDR2 FQGNSA. The CDR3 covers 13 residues. V lost 3 bases and J lost 10; bases outside the gene matches: 8. The CDR3 region has the DNA TGTGCCAGCAGCTTCCGGGACAGCCGAGACTACACCTTC. This encodes CASSFRDSRDYTF.

The rearrangement links TRBV13 to TRBJ2-5; D gene ambiguous. The V end was cut by 2 bases, the J end by 5 bases, with 6 bases between. Germline V CDR1 and CDR2: PRHDT, FYEKMQ (reference sequence). CDR3 size: 12 residues. CDR3 bases: TGTGCCAGCAGCTTAATCGGGGAGACCCAGTACTTC. It is translated as CASSLIGETQYF. Supplemented by reference TRBV13 and TRBJ2-5, the full variable domain reads AAGVIQSPRHLIKEKRETATLKCYPIPRHDTVYWYQQGPGQDPQFLISFYEKMQSDKGSIPDRFSAQQFSDYHSELNMSSLELGDSALYFCASSLIGETQYFGPGTRLLVL.

The chain is built from TRBV5-1 and TRBJ1-2; D ambiguous. Between the trimmed V and J ends, which lost 0 bases and 7 bases, there was a span of 10 bases. Germline V CDR1 and CDR2: SGHRS, YFSETQ. This CDR3 has 13 residues. The CDR3 sequence: CASSLEVGAGYTF. The CDR3 coding sequence is TGCGCCAGCAGCTTGGAAGTGGGCGCTGGCTACACCTTC. The whole variable domain, filled in from reference TRBV5-1 and TRBJ1-2, reads KAGVTQTPRYLIKTRGQQVTLSCSPISGHRSVSWYQQTPGQGLQFLFEYFSETQRNKGNFPGRFSGRQFSNSRSEMNVSTLELGDSALYLCASSLEVGAGYTFGSGTRLTVV.

This chain links TRBV18 with TRBJ2-2; perhaps TRBD2 as D (5 bases). The germline V gene encodes CDR1 KGHSH and CDR2 LQKENI. Trimming left V 3 bases short and J 5 bases short, with 16 bases between. The CDR3 is 16 residues long. The CDR3 spells CASSPPPIRRTGELFF. CDR3 DNA: TGTGCCAGCTCACCCCCCCCGATAAGGAGGACCGGGGAGCTGTTTTTT.

CDR3 bases: TGTGCCAGCAGCAGGACAGGGAGGGATGAAGCTTTCTTT. It codes for CASSRTGRDEAFF. This chain connects TRBV7-3 to TRBJ1-1; TRBD1 agrees at 8 bases. With 5 bases clipped from V and 7 bases from J, the junction kept 6 bases outside the gene matches. The CDR3 is 13 amino acids. Germline lookup yields CDR1 SGHTA and CDR2 FQGTGA.

This chain uses TRBV5-1 with TRBJ1-3; 7 nucleotides line up with TRBD1. CDR3 length: 15 residues. Per germline, CDR1 SGHRS and CDR2 YFSETQ. V shed 4 bases and J 0 bases; nucleotides not matched to a gene: 4. The DNA for the CDR3 is TGCGCCAGCAGCCAGACAGGGTCCTCTGGAAACACCATATATTTT. Amino acids: CASSQTGSSGNTIYF.

The chain has TRBV6-5 and TRBJ1-5, with unresolved D. This CDR3 is built from 13 residues. Trimming shortened V by 6 bases and J by 6 bases, and 12 bases separated the two germline ends. Germline-derived CDR1 and CDR2 are MNHEY and SVGAGI. CDR3 residues: CASRVASSQPQHF. CDR3 nucleotide sequence: TGTGCCAGCAGGGTAGCGTCAAGTCAGCCCCAGCATTTT.

The V gene is TRBV11-2, the J gene TRBJ2-1; a weak D match, TRBD2 (6 bases). Germline CDR1 is SGHAT and CDR2 is FQNNGV. With 2 bases removed from V and 2 bases from J, the gap between germline ends came to 13 bases. The CDR3 runs to 16 residues. CDR3 sequence: CASSLLGGRTYNEQFF. The DNA of the CDR3 is TGTGCCAGCAGCTTATTGGGGGGTAGAACCTACAATGAGCAGTTCTTC.

The J gene is TRBJ1-5, the V gene TRBV12-3 or TRBV12-4; perhaps TRBD1 as D (5 bases). CDR3 length: 13 amino acids. V was pared by 3 bases and J by 5 bases, with 8 bases between. CDR3 coding DNA: TGTGCCAGCAGTTTTCCAGGGTATCAGCCCCAGCATTTT. Translating it yields CASSFPGYQPQHF.

The table lists this clone with a few counts. The chain has TRBV18 and TRBJ2-5; D ambiguous. Trimming took off 2 bases at V and 1 base at J, with 11 bases between the two ends. Germline lookup yields CDR1 KGHSH and CDR2 LQKENI. The CDR3 is made up of 15 amino acids. In DNA, the CDR3 is TGTGCCAGCTCACCAGCGAGGCAGATCCAAGAGACCCAGTACTTC. Its protein is CASSPARQIQETQYF.